This entry concerns a single T cell receptor (beta chain). The target antigen is unknown. Profiled with immunoSEQ multiplex PCR; TCRdb holds only in-frame clones, not every one. Of 60,000 to 85,000 clones listed, 75% to 90% are singletons. This sample was taken from a study of a mutant IDH1 vaccine in newly diagnosed glioma. The wider study: The patients received vaccinations eight times, in weeks 1, 3, 5, 7, 11, 15, 19 and 23. Sex among treated patients split 62.5% male, about 40% female; mean age was roughly 40 years. Standard pretreatment was either radiotherapy, temozolomide, or, for most, radiochemotherapy with temozolomide.

Time point meaning: week 23, last vaccination. In every dose of vaccine, 300 ug of mutant IDH1 20-mer peptide was given alongside topical imiquimod. Germline CDR1 reads LGHNA; CDR2 reads YNFKEQ. The V gene end was trimmed by 0 bases and the J gene end by 4 bases; junction bases not matched to a gene: 10. This CDR3 has 17 amino acids. Sequencing was performed on PBMCs, taken from a glioma patient whose treatment included an IDH1 peptide vaccine. The TCR sequence derives from a woman aged 50 to 60 with glioma. The V and J genes are TRBV4-2 and TRBJ2-5; TRBD2 matches 8 bases. The CDR3, as DNA: TGTGCCAGCAGCCAAGAAAGAAGCGGGAGTGTAGGAGAGACCCAGTACTTC. This translates into CASSQERSGSVGETQYF.